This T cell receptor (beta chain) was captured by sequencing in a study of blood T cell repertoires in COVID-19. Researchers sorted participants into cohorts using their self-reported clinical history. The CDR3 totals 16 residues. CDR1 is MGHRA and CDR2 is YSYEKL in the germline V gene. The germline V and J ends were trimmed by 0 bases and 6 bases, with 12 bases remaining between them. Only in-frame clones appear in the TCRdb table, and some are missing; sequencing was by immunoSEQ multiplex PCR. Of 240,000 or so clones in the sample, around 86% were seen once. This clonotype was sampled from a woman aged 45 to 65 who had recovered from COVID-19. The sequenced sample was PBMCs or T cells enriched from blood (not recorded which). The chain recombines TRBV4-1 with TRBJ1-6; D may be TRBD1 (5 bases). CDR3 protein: CASSQEMDGGNSPLHF. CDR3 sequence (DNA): TGCGCCAGCAGCCAAGAAATGGACGGGGGTAATTCACCCCTCCACTTT.